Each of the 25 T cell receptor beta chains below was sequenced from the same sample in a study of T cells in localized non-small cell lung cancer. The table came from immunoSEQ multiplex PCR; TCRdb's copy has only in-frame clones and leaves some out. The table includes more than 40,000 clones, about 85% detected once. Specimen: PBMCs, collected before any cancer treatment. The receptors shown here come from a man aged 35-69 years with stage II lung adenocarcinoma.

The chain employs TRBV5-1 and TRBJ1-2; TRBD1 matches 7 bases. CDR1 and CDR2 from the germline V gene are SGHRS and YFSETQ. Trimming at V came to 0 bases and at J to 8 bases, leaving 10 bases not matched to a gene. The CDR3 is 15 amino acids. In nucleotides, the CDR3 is TGCGCCAGCAGCTTGGTAGGGGGCACGGTAGAGGGCTACACCTTC. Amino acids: CASSLVGGTVEGYTF.

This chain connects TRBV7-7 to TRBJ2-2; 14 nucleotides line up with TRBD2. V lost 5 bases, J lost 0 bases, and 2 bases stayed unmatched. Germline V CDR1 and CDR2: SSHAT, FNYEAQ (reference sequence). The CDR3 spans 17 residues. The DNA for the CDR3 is TGTGCCAGCAGCCAGACTAGCGGGGGGGCGAACACCGGGGAGCTGTTTTTT. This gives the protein CASSQTSGGANTGELFF.

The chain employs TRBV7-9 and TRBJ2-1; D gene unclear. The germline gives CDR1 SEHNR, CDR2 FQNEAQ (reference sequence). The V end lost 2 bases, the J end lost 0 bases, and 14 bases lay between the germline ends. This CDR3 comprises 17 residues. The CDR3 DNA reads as TGTGCCAGCAGCTTAAAGTTGGGCGGCAGCTCCTACAATGAGCAGTTCTTC. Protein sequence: CASSLKLGGSSYNEQFF.

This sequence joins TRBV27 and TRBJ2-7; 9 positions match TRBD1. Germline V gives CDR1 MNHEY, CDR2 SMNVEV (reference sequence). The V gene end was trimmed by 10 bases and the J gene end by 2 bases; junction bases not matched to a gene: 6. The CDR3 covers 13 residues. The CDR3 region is CATSTGGPYEQYF. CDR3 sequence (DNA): TGTGCCACATCTACAGGGGGCCCCTACGAGCAGTACTTC.

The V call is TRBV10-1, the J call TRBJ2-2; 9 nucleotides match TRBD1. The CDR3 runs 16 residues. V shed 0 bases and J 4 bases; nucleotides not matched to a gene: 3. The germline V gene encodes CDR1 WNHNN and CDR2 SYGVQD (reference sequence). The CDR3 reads CASSESRTGVTGELFF. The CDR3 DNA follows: TGCGCCAGCAGTGAGTCGAGGACAGGGGTCACCGGGGAGCTGTTTTTT.

Written as DNA, the CDR3 is TGTGCCAGCAGCTTAGGAGGTCCGGGAAACACCATATATTTT. As protein: CASSLGGPGNTIYF. The chain joins TRBV11-3 to TRBJ1-3; no reliable D call. The V end lost 1 base, the J end lost 4 bases, and 8 bases lay between the germline ends. Germline V gene data show CDR1 as SGHNT and CDR2 as YENEEA. This CDR3 contains 14 residues.

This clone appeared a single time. The CDR3 DNA reads as TGTGCCACCAGCAGAGAGGCAGTGGGTGAAAAACTGTTTTTT. The encoded protein is CATSREAVGEKLFF. The rearrangement links TRBV15 to TRBJ1-4, with D hard to call. Germline CDR1 is LNHNV and CDR2 is YYDKDF (reference sequence). With 0 bases removed from V and 7 bases from J, the gap between germline ends came to 9 bases. The CDR3 is 14 residues long.

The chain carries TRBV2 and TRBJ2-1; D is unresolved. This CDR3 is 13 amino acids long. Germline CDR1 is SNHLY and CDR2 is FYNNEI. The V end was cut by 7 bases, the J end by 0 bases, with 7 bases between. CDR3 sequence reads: CASKRSSYNEQFF. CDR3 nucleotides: TGTGCCAGCAAGAGGAGCTCCTACAATGAGCAGTTCTTC.

CDR3 residues: CASSERDNQPQHF. CDR3 nucleotide sequence: TGTGCCAGCAGTGAACGAGACAATCAGCCCCAGCATTTT. The rearrangement links TRBV6-1 to TRBJ1-5, with D unresolved. V lost 2 bases to trimming and J lost 3 bases, with 5 bases between them. The CDR3 has 13 amino acids. Germline V lookup: CDR1 MNHNS, CDR2 SASEGT.

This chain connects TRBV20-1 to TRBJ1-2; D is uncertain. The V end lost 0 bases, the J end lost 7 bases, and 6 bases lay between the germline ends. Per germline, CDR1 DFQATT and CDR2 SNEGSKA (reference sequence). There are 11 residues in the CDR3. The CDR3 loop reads CSARDLRGYTF. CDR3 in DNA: TGCAGTGCTAGAGATCTGCGTGGCTACACCTTC.

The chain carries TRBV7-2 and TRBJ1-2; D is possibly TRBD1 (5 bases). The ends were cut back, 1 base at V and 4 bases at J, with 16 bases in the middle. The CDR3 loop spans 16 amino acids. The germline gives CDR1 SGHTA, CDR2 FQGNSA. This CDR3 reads CASSLDPGQGSYGYTF. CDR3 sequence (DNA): TGTGCCAGCAGCTTAGACCCAGGGCAGGGTAGCTATGGCTACACCTTC.

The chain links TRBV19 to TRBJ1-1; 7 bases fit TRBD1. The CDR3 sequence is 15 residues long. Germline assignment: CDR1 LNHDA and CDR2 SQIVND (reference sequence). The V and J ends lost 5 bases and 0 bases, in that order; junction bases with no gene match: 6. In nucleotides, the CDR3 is TGTGCCAGTAGTGCTCGACAGGGTATGAACACTGAAGCTTTCTTT. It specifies CASSARQGMNTEAFF.

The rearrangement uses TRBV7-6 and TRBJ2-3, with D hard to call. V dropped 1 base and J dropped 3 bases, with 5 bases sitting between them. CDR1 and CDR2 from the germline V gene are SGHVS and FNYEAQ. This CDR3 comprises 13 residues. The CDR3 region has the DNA TGTGCCAGCAGCTTAGGAATGACAGATACGCAGTATTTT. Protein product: CASSLGMTDTQYF.

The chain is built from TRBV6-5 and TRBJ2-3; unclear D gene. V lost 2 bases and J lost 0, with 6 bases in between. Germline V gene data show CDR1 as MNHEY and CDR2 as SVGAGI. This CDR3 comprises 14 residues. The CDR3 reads CASSYGGSTDTQYF. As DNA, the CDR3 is TGTGCCAGCAGTTACGGTGGGAGCACAGATACGCAGTATTTT.

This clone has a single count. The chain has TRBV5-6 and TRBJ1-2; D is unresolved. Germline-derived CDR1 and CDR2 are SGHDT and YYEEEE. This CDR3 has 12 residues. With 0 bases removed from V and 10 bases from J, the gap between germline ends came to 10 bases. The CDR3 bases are TGTGCCAGCAGCTTGGAAGTGTCTCACTACACCTTC. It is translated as CASSLEVSHYTF.

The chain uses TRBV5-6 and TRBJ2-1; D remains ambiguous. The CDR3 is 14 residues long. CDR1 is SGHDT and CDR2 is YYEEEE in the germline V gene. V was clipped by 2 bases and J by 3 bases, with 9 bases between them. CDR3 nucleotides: TGTGCCAGCAGCTTTGGGGTCTACTACAATGAGCAGTTCTTC. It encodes CASSFGVYYNEQFF.

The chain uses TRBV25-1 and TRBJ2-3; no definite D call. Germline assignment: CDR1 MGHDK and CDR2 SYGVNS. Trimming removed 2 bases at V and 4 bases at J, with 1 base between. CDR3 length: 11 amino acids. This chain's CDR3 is CASSEADTQYF. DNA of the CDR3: TGTGCCAGCAGTGAAGCAGATACGCAGTATTTT.

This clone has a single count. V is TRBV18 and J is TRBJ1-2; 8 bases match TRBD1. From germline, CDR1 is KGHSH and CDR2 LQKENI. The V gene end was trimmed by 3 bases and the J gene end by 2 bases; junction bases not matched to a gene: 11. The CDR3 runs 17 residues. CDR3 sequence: CASSPNGGTGGNYGYTF. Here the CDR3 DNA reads TGTGCCAGCTCACCCAATGGCGGGACAGGTGGGAACTATGGCTACACCTTC.

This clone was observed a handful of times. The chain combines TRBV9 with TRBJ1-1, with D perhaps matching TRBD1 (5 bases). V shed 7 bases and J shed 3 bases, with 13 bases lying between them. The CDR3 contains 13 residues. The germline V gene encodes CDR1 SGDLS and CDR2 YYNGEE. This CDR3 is CASGLRGDTEAFF. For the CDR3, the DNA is TGTGCCAGCGGCCTTCGGGGGGACACTGAAGCTTTCTTT.

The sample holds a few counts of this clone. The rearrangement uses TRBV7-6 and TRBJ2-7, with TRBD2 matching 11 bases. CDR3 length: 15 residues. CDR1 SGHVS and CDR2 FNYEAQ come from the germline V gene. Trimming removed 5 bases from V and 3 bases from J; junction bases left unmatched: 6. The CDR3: CASSLTSGGVYEQYF. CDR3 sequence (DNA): TGTGCCAGCAGCCTTACTAGCGGGGGCGTCTACGAGCAGTACTTC.

CDR3 DNA sequence: TGTGCCAGCAGCCAAGAACGGGGGGCTCAAGAGACCCAGTACTTC. Amino acids: CASSQERGAQETQYF. The rearrangement uses TRBV4-2 and TRBJ2-5, with a weak D call TRBD2 (7 bases). V gave up 0 bases and J gave up 2 bases, with 10 bases separating them. The CDR3 consists of 15 residues. Germline V gene lookup returns CDR1 LGHNA and CDR2 YNFKEQ.

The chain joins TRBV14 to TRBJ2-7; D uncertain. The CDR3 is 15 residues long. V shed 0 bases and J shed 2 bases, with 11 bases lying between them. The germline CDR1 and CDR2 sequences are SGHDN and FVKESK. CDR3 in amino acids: CASSQDEALPYEQYF. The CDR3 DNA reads TGTGCCAGCAGCCAAGATGAGGCACTTCCCTACGAGCAGTACTTC.

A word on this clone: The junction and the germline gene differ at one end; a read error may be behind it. The CDR3 loop reads CATRWGSGADVLTF. CDR3 in DNA: TGTGCCACCCGGTGGGGGAGTGGGGCCGACGTCCTGACTTTC. This chain connects TRBV28 to TRBJ2-6, with D perhaps TRBD1 or TRBD2 (5 bases each). Per germline, CDR1 MDHEN and CDR2 SYDVKM. The length of the CDR3 is 14 residues.

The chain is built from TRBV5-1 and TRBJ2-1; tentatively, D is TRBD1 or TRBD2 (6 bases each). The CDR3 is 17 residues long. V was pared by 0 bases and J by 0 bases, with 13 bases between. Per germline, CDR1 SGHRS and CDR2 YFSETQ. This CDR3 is CASSLVGGSSSYNEQFF. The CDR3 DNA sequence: TGCGCCAGCAGCTTGGTGGGGGGCTCAAGCTCCTACAATGAGCAGTTCTTC.

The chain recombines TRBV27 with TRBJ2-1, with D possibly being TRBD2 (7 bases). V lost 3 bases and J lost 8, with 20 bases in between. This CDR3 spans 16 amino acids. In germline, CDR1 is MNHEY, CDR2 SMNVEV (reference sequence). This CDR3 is CASSLVGGGRFYEQFF. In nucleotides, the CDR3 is TGTGCCAGCAGTTTGGTTGGGGGGGGGCGGTTTTATGAGCAGTTCTTC.